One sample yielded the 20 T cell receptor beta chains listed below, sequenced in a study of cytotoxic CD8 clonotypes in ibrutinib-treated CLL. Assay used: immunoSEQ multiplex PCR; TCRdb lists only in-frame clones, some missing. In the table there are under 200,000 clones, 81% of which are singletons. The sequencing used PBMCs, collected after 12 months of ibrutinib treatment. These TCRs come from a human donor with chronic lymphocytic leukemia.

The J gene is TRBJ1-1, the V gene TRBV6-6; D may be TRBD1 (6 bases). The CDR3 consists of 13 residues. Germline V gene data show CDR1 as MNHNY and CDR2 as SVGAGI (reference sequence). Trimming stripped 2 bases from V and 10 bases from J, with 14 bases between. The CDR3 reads CASSYLNRDRAFF. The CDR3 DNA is TGTGCCAGCAGTTACCTCAACAGGGACCGAGCTTTCTTT.

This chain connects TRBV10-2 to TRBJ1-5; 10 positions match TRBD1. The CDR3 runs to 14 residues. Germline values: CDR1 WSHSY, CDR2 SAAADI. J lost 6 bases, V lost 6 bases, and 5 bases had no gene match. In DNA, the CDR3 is TGCGCCAGCAGGCCGACAGGGGGCGTTCAGCCCCAGCATTTT. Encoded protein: CASRPTGGVQPQHF.

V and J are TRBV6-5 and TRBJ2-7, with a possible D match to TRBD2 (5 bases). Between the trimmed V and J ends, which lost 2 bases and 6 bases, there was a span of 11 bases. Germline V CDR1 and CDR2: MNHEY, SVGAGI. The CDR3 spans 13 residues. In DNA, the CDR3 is TGTGCCAGCAGTTACAGTTTGAGGGCCGAGCAGTACTTC. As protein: CASSYSLRAEQYF.

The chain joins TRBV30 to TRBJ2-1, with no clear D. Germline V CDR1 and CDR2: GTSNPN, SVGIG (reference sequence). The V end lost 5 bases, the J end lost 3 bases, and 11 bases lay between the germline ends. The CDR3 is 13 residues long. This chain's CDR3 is CAWGRKGYNEQFF. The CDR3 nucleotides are TGTGCCTGGGGACGGAAAGGCTACAATGAGCAGTTCTTC.

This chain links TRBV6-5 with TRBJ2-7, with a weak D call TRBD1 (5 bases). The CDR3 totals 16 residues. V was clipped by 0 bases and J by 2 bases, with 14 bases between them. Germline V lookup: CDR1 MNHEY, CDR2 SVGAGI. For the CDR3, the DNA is TGTGCCAGCAGTTACTCGCTCGCAGGGTCTCCCTACGAGCAGTACTTC. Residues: CASSYSLAGSPYEQYF.

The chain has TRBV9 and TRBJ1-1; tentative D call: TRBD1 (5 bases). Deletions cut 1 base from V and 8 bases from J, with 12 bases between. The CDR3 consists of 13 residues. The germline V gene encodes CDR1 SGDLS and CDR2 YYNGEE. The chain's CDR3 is CASSVLSGSEAFF. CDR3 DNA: TGTGCCAGCAGCGTACTGTCAGGGTCCGAAGCTTTCTTT.

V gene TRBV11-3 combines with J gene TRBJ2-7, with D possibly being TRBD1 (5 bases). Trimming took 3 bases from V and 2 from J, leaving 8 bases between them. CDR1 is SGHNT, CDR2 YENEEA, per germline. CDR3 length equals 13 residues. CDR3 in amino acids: CASSFDRTYEQYF. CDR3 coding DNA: TGTGCCAGCAGCTTCGACAGAACCTACGAGCAGTACTTC.

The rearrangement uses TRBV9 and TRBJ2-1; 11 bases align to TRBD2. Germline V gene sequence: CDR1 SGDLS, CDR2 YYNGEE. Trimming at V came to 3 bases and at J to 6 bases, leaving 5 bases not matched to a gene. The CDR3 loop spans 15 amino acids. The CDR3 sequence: CASSAASGRINEQFF. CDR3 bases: TGTGCCAGCAGCGCCGCTAGCGGGAGGATCAATGAGCAGTTCTTC.

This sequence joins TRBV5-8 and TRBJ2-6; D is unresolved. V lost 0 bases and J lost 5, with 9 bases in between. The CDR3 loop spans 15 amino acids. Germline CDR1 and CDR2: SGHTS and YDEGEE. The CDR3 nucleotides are TGTGCCAGCAGCTTGGAGAGCTCCTGGGCCAACGTCCTGACTTTC. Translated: CASSLESSWANVLTF.

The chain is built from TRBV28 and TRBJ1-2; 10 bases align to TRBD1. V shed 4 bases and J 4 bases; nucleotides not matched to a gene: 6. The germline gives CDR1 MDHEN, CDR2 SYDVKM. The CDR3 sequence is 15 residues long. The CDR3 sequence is CASSWGQGIGYGYTF. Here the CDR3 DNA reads TGTGCCAGCAGTTGGGGACAGGGGATTGGCTATGGCTACACCTTC.

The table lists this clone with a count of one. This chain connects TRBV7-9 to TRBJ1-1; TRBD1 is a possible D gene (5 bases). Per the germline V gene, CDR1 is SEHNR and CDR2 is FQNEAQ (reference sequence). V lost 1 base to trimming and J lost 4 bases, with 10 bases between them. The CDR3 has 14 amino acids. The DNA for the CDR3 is TGTGCCAGCAGCTTAGTATCAGGGAGCACTGAAGCTTTCTTT. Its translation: CASSLVSGSTEAFF.

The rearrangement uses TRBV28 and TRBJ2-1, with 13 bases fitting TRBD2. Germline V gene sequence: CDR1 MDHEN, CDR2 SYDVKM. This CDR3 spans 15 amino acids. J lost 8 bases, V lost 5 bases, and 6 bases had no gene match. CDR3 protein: CASSQTSGRRHEQFF. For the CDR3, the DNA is TGTGCCAGCAGTCAGACTAGCGGGAGGCGGCATGAGCAGTTCTTC.

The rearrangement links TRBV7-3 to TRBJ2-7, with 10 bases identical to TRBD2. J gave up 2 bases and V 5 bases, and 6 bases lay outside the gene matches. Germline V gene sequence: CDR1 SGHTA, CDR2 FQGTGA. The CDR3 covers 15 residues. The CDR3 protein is CASSQERGGPYEQYF. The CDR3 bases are TGTGCCAGCAGCCAGGAGCGGGGGGGCCCCTACGAGCAGTACTTC.

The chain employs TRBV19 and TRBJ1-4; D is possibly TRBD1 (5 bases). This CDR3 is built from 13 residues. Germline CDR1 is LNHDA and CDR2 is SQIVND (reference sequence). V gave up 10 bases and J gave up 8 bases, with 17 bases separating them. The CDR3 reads CATGDVRREKLFF. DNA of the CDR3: TGTGCCACCGGGGACGTCCGGCGGGAAAAACTGTTTTTT.

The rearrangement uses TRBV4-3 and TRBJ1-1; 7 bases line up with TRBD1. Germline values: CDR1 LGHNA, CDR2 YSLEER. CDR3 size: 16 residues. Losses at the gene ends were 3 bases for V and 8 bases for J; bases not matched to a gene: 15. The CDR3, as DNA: TGCGCCAGCAGCCAGGGCCTGGGACAGACGGTGGGGGAAGCTTTCTTT. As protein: CASSQGLGQTVGEAFF.

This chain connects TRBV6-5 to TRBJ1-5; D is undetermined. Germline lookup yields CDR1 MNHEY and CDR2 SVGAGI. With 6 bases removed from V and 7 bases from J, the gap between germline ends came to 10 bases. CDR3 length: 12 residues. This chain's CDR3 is CASRDSVQPQHF. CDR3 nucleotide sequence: TGTGCCAGCAGGGACTCCGTCCAGCCCCAGCATTTT.

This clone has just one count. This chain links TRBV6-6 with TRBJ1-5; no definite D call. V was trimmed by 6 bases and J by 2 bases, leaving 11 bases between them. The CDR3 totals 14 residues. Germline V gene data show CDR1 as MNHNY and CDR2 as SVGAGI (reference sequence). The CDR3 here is CASSQTRGNQPQHF. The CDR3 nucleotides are TGTGCCAGCAGCCAGACAAGGGGCAATCAGCCCCAGCATTTT.

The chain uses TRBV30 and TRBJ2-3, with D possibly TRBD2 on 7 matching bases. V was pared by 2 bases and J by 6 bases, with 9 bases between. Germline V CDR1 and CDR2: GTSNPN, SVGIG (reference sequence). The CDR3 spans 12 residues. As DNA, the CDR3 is TGTGCCTGGAGTAAGGGGGGGGATACGCAGTATTTT. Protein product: CAWSKGGDTQYF. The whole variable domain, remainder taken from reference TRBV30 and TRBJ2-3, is SQTIHQWPATLVQPVGSPLSLECTVEGTSNPNLYWYRQAAGRGLQLLFYSVGIGQISSEVPQNLSASRPQDRQFILSSKKLLLSDSGFYLCAWSKGGDTQYFGPGTRLTVL.

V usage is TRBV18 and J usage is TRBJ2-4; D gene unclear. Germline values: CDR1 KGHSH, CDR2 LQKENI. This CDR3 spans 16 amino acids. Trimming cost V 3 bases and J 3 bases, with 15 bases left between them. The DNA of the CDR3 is TGTGCCAGCTCACCGCACTTTCAGAGGAGCAAAAACATTCAGTACTTC. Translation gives CASSPHFQRSKNIQYF.

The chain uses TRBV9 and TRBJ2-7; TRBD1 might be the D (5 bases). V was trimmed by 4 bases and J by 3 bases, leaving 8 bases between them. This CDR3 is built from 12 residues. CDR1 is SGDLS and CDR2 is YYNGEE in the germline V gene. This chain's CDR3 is CASSTQGYEQYF. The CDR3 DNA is TGTGCCAGCAGCACCCAGGGCTACGAGCAGTACTTC.